This TCR beta chain is from a study of T cell responses to AZD1222 COVID-19 vaccine (TCRdb year 2021). Regarding the complete study: A total of 230 to 250 trial participants underwent TCR sequencing, of whom 200 to 220 had received two doses of AZD1222 and 26 had received two doses of the MenACWY control vaccine. Trial participants were enrolled by age into subgroups of 18-55, 56-69 and 70-plus years, and roughly 160, 29 and 62 TCR-sequenced participants, respectively, were included in these subgroups. Results the study describes overall, beyond this receptor: Spike-specific TCR breadth and depth rose significantly after two AZD1222 doses compared with day 0 and with MenACWY recipients. The whole spike protein was spanned by vaccine-associated CD4 TCRs, and dominant responses were seen in regions 160-218 and 743-854. In the small 56-69-year group, the increase in depth fell short of significance, most likely because of low power. Only a handful of AZD1222 recipients were SARS-CoV-2 seropositive at baseline, limiting conclusions about previously exposed vaccinees. Participants were mostly white British and included more females than males, and it was suggested by the authors that clonal diversity may have been underestimated. Nearly half of unique spike-specific TCRs reportedly recognized epitopes outside regions mutated in the B.1.351 and B.1.1.7 variants. Because no day 14 peak-response samples were available, repertoires were characterized only after the peak T cell response.

The CDR3 regions of human TCRbeta chains were subjected to immunosequencing. The original pipeline was this. Repertoire TCRs were checked for matches against a reference library of SARS-CoV-2-specific TCRs that had been generated using the MIRA antigen-specificity platform. Breadth was defined as the fraction of unique TCRs that were SARS-CoV-2-associated, and depth was defined as the fraction of total T cells that were SARS-CoV-2-associated. Using the MIRA data, each spike-specific TCR was assigned both to the spike region to which the TCR was reactive and to a CD4 or CD8 class. Log10-transformed breadth and depth values were compared by one-way ANOVA with Sidak's multiple comparisons tests. Not all clones reach the TCRdb copy of this immuneACCESS table, which keeps in-frame sequences only. Checked studies attribute under half of the gap to unresolved V genes and leave the rest unexplained. The DNA gave D and trimming, while V, J and clone size come from that table. Recorded for this sample are some 88,000 clones; 90% of them occurred a single time. The leading ten clones occupy 5.4% of the sample.

The germline V gene sets CDR1 to SGHRS and CDR2 to YFSETQ. From the cysteine up to the phenylalanine, the CDR3 has a length of 14 residues. This entry keeps only the CDR3 DNA: 42 bases, framed from base 1. Trimming leaves V shorter by 3 bases and J shorter by 2 bases, with the junction holding 2 bases beyond the gene matches. The sample holds one count of this clone. No cognate antigen has been identified for it. Base-call qualities are not available, and no considerably larger clone is one nucleotide away. The time point label on this specimen signifies: about 28 days (+/-7) after the second vaccine dose. Because spike-specific TCR depth and breadth did not differ between the two schedules, AZD1222 recipients who got a second dose at roughly 4 weeks were pooled with those who got a second dose at roughly 12 weeks. The vaccinee samples were drawn from two UK trials, COV001 and COV002, one of which was a single-blind randomized controlled phase 2/3 trial testing AZD1222 (ChAdOx1 nCoV-19) in healthy adults. For TCRbeta chain sequencing, PBMC samples from trial participants were taken at day 0 and at day 28 after the second dose.

The origin of this receptor is an adult who received the AZD1222 COVID-19 vaccine. Specimen: peripheral blood, collected 28 days after the second AZD1222 dose. Recombination linked TRBV5-1 to TRBJ2-3; TRBD2 matches 8 bases in the middle. The CDR3 in this case is CASSSGLATDTQYF. The DNA sequence is given as TGCGCCAGCAGCTCCGGACTAGCCACAGATACGCAGTATTTT.